The 14 T cell receptor beta chains reported below all come from one sample, sequenced in a study of T cell changes during pregnancy in multiple sclerosis. Here immunoSEQ multiplex PCR was the method, and the copy in TCRdb shows in-frame clones only, minus some. The data show tens of thousands of clones, 85% to 90% seen once. This sample comprised CD8+ T cells from peripheral blood mononuclear cells, obtained in the first trimester of pregnancy. These receptors all come from a female donor with multiple sclerosis, enrolled in a pregnancy study.

The J gene is TRBJ1-1, the V gene TRBV4-3; 8 nucleotides match TRBD1. The CDR3 length is 18 residues. From germline, CDR1 is LGHNA and CDR2 YSLEER. Unmatched junction bases numbered 9, after V lost 0 bases and J lost 0 bases. DNA for the CDR3: TGCGCCAGCAGCCAAGACCGGATCCAGGGGGCTTTGAACACTGAAGCTTTCTTT. It encodes CASSQDRIQGALNTEAFF.

J is TRBJ2-1 and V is TRBV19; 11 bases line up with TRBD2. J gave up 1 base and V 3 bases, and 5 bases lay outside the gene matches. Germline CDR1 and CDR2: LNHDA and SQIVND (reference sequence). The CDR3 has 17 residues. The CDR3, as DNA: TGTGCCAGTAGTATTAATAGCGGGAGGGTATCCTACAATGAGCAGTTCTTC. Translating it yields CASSINSGRVSYNEQFF.

The chain joins TRBV5-3 to TRBJ2-1; 11 bases align to TRBD2. TRBV5-3 is an ORF; its function is uncertain. V was clipped by 1 base and J by 5 bases; unmatched bases: 8. This CDR3 is 17 amino acids long. CDR3 DNA: TGTGCCAGAAGCTTGACGTTGACTAGCGGGATCGACAATGAGCAGTTCTTC. Amino acids: CARSLTLTSGIDNEQFF.

Turning to this clone: The sample contains more than one DNA sequence encoding this CDR3. The genes are TRBV6-6 and TRBJ1-1, with a weak D call TRBD1 (5 bases). The V gene lost 4 bases and the J gene lost 5 bases, with 17 bases spanning the gap. Germline V gives CDR1 MNHNY, CDR2 SVGAGI (reference sequence). This CDR3 spans 15 amino acids. The CDR3 region is CASSLSDRGKTEAFF. In DNA, the CDR3 is TGTGCCAGCAGTTTATCCGACAGAGGAAAGACTGAAGCTTTCTTT.

The rearrangement uses TRBV19 and TRBJ1-4; 7 bases fit TRBD1. CDR3 length: 15 amino acids. Germline-derived CDR1 and CDR2 are LNHDA and SQIVND (reference sequence). The V segment lost 1 base and the J segment 8 bases; nucleotides outside the gene matches: 7. CDR3 in DNA: TGTGCCAGTAGTATAGCCCTGGACAGGCTGGAAAAACTGTTTTTT. Translation: CASSIALDRLEKLFF.

This clone was seen only a few times. J is TRBJ1-5 and V is TRBV19; D is uncertain. V was shortened by 6 bases and J by 6 bases, with 21 bases between the two germline ends. Germline-derived CDR1 and CDR2 are LNHDA and SQIVND (reference sequence). The CDR3 has 16 residues. The CDR3 protein is CASSTIHSDGSQPQHF. Here the CDR3 DNA reads TGTGCCAGTAGCACGATACATTCAGATGGGAGTCAGCCCCAGCATTTT.

The gene calls are TRBV6-5 and TRBJ2-1; D is perhaps TRBD2 (6 bases). Germline CDR1 reads MNHEY; CDR2 reads SVGAGI. With 2 bases removed from V and 6 bases from J, the gap between germline ends came to 8 bases. The CDR3 has 13 amino acids. This chain's CDR3 is CASSYLGGNEQFF. Written as DNA, the CDR3 is TGTGCCAGCAGTTACCTCGGGGGCAATGAGCAGTTCTTC.

The chain links TRBV6-5 to TRBJ2-3; D remains ambiguous. Between the trimmed V and J ends, which lost 6 bases and 2 bases, there was a span of 9 bases. The length of the CDR3 is 13 residues. Germline lookup yields CDR1 MNHEY and CDR2 SVGAGI. CDR3 DNA: TGTGCCAGCAGACTCGATCCCACAGATACGCAGTATTTT. Amino acids: CASRLDPTDTQYF.

The gene calls are TRBV13 and TRBJ1-4; weak D call: TRBD1 (5 bases). Trimming took 0 bases from V and 7 from J, leaving 24 bases between them. Germline CDR1 reads PRHDT; CDR2 reads FYEKMQ (reference sequence). The CDR3 is made up of 19 amino acids. Written as DNA, the CDR3 is TGTGCCAGCAGCTTAGGAGGGGTGGAGACACAGGCCCTCCTTGAAAAACTGTTTTTT. Translating it yields CASSLGGVETQALLEKLFF.

This clone showed up just once. The chain employs TRBV27 and TRBJ2-1, with TRBD1 identical over 9 bases. The germline gives CDR1 MNHEY, CDR2 SMNVEV (reference sequence). Trimming removed 4 bases from V and 7 bases from J; junction bases left unmatched: 8. CDR3 length equals 15 residues. The DNA of the CDR3 is TGTGCCAGCAGTTCCCCGGGACAGGGAAGGAATGAGCAGTTCTTC. The encoded protein is CASSSPGQGRNEQFF.

This chain joins TRBV14 and TRBJ2-7; D is uncertain. Germline loops: CDR1 SGHDN, CDR2 FVKESK. The V gene lost 4 bases and the J gene lost 6 bases, with 13 bases spanning the gap. This CDR3 has 13 amino acids. The DNA for the CDR3 is TGTGCCAGCAGCCGCCCAAGGAGAGGCGAGCAGTACTTC. Its translation: CASSRPRRGEQYF. Together with reference TRBV14 and TRBJ2-7, the CDR3 gives the full variable domain: EAGVTQFPSHSVIEKGQTVTLRCDPISGHDNLYWYRRVMGKEIKFLLHFVKESKQDESGMPNNRFLAERTGGTYSTLKVQPAELEDSGVYFCASSRPRRGEQYFGPGTRLTVT.

The chain joins TRBV28 to TRBJ2-1; 7 positions agree with TRBD2. This CDR3 comprises 16 residues. Losses at the gene ends were 5 bases for V and 5 bases for J; bases not matched to a gene: 12. CDR1 and CDR2 from the germline V gene are MDHEN and SYDVKM. The CDR3 reads CASSPRVGTNNNEQFF. As DNA, the CDR3 is TGTGCCAGCAGTCCAAGGGTCGGGACTAATAACAATGAGCAGTTCTTC.

The CDR3 bases are TGTGCCAGTAGTATAAGCGGAACCGATACGCAGTATTTT. It yields the protein CASSISGTDTQYF. This chain joins TRBV19 and TRBJ2-3; D may be TRBD2 (5 bases). Trimming stripped 2 bases from V and 6 bases from J, with 9 bases between. CDR3 size: 13 residues. CDR1 is LNHDA, CDR2 SQIVND, per germline (reference sequence).

The V call is TRBV29-1, the J call TRBJ1-2, with a tentative D call TRBD1 (6 bases). The CDR3 is 14 amino acids. V gave up 3 bases and J gave up 4 bases, with 15 bases separating them. CDR1 and CDR2 from the germline V gene are SQVTM and ANQGSEA. CDR3 nucleotides: TGCAGCGTTGATCTGCCAGGGGTTGGCTATGGCTACACCTTC. This encodes CSVDLPGVGYGYTF.